This entry describes one T cell receptor beta chain. Its antigen is as yet unknown. This table comes from immunoSEQ multiplex PCR, and its TCRdb copy is limited to in-frame clones, with some not included. The sample contains some 240,000 clones, roughly 87% of which appear only once. Germline V lookup: CDR1 LGHNA, CDR2 YNFKEQ. The V and J ends lost 6 bases and 2 bases, in that order; junction bases with no gene match: 4. The CDR3 loop spans 15 amino acids. These data originate in a study of Ad26.COV2.S vaccination and SARS-CoV-2 variants. Study findings and constraints: Spike-specific TCR breadth was greater after Ad26.COV2.S than placebo.

The treatment denotes: 15 to 20 received Ad26.COV2.S at low or high dose, single or two shots; about 5 received placebo; per-sample allocation not given. The samples were gathered on day 63 after the first injection of vaccine or placebo. This receptor was taken from a person aged 18-60 years who received the Ad26.COV2.S COVID-19 vaccine or a placebo. The source was peripheral blood, collected in a trial of Ad26.COV2.S vaccine versus placebo. This sequence joins TRBV4-2 and TRBJ2-3, with 11 bases lining up with TRBD2. This CDR3 reads CASRTSGDTTDTQYF. CDR3 nucleotide sequence: TGTGCCAGCAGGACTAGCGGGGACACCACAGATACGCAGTATTTT.